The clone carrying this TCR beta chain has a handful of counts. V lost 3 bases, J lost 7 bases, and 7 bases stayed unmatched. The CDR3 sequence is 16 residues long. Looked up from germline, CDR1 is SGHRS and CDR2 is YFSETQ. This entry belongs to a study of radiation and T cells in renal cell carcinoma. Study in general: Nephrectomy followed 15 Gy stereotactic body radiation by 4 weeks.

Some clones are missing from TCRdb's copy, which holds only in-frame ones; the method was immunoSEQ multiplex PCR. The data contain about 59,000 clones, around 72% of them singletons. Time point: baseline pretreatment blood. The treatment: 15 Gy SBRT to primary tumor, nephrectomy 4 weeks later. Clear cell pathology was present in this patient's renal cell carcinoma. This sequence originates from a man in his sixties with renal cell carcinoma. Material: blood, obtained from a patient whose treatment included radiotherapy and nephrectomy. This chain links TRBV5-1 with TRBJ2-2, with 12 nucleotides matching TRBD2. The CDR3 loop is CASSWGLAGHGGELFF. CDR3 in DNA: TGCGCCAGCAGCTGGGGACTAGCGGGCCATGGCGGGGAGCTGTTTTTT.